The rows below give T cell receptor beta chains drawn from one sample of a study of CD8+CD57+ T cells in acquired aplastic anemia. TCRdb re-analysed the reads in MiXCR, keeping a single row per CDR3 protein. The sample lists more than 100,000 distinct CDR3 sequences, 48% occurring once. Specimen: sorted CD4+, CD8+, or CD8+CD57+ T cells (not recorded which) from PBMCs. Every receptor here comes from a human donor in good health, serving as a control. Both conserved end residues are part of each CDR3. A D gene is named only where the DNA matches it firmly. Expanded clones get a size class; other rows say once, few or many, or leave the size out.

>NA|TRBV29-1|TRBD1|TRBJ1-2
CSGGGGGGPGYTF
TGCAGCGGCGGAGGGGGAGGGGGCCCTGGCTACACCTTC
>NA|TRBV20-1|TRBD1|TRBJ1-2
CSARGTGIYGYTF
TGCAGTGCTAGGGGGACAGGGATATATGGCTACACCTTC
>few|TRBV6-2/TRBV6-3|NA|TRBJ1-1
CASSYPPSAGARNTEAFF
TGTGCCAGCAGTTACCCCCCATCAGCAGGGGCCAGGAACACTGAAGCTTTCTTT
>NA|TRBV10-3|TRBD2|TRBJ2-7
CAISQTSGIQHF
TGTGCCATCAGTCAGACTAGCGGGATCCAGCACTTC
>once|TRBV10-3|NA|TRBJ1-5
CAISESGGRTPQHF
TGTGCCATCAGTGAGTCGGGGGGGAGGACGCCCCAGCATTTT
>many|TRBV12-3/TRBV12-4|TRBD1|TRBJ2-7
CASSSRDRSYEQYF
TGTGCCAGCAGTTCCCGGGACAGGTCCTACGAGCAGTACTTC
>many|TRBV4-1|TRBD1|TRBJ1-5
CASSQGQGGLQPQHF
TGCGCCAGCAGCCAAGGACAGGGAGGCTTGCAGCCCCAGCATTTT
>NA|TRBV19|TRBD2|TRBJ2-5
CASSDLAGGQETQYF
TGTGCCAGTAGCGATTTAGCGGGGGGGCAAGAGACCCAGTACTTC
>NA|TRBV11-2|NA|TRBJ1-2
CASTLISTGGIYGYTF
TGTGCCAGCACCCTTATTTCGACGGGTGGCATTTATGGCTACACCTTC
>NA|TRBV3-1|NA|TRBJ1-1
CASSQETPLHPEAFF
TGTGCCAGCAGCCAAGAGACACCGCTTCACCCCGAAGCTTTCTTT
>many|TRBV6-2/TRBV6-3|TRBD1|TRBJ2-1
CASSYRPGQGYNEQFF
TGTGCCAGCAGTTACCGTCCGGGACAGGGTTACAATGAGCAGTTCTTC
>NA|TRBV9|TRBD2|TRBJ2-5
CASSSAGTSKETQYF
TGTGCCAGCAGCTCGGCCGGGACTAGCAAAGAGACCCAGTACTTC
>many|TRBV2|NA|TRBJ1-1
CASSDSQGPVEGFF
TGTGCCAGCAGTGATTCCCAGGGCCCTGTGGAGGGTTTCTTT
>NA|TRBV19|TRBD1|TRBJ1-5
CASSITQGARRPQHF
TGTGCCAGTAGTATAACACAGGGGGCGCGAAGGCCCCAGCATTTT
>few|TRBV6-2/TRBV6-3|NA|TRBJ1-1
CASRSPTRSEAFF
TGTGCCAGCAGGTCCCCCACACGGAGTGAAGCTTTCTTT
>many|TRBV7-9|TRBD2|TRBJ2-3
CASSLWSGGATDTQYF
TGTGCCAGCAGCTTATGGAGCGGGGGGGCCACAGATACGCAGTATTTT
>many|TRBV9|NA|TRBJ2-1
CASSVDLRNEQFF
TGTGCCAGCAGCGTGGACCTACGAAATGAGCAGTTCTTC
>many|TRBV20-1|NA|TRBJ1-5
CSAAQGPSQPQHF
TGCAGTGCGGCACAGGGCCCAAGTCAGCCCCAGCATTTT
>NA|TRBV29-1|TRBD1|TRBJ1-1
CSSSGQSNTEAFF
TGCAGCTCCTCGGGACAGTCGAACACTGAAGCTTTCTTT
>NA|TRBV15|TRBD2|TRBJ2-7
CATSRPSGLAGGVGEQYF
TGTGCCACCAGCAGACCCTCCGGTCTAGCGGGAGGAGTCGGCGAGCAGTACTTC
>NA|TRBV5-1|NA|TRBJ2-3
CASSPNQVGTDTQYF
TGCGCCAGCAGTCCCAACCAGGTTGGGACAGATACGCAGTATTTT
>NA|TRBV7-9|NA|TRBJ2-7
CASSLGVYEQYF
TGTGCCAGCAGCTTAGGTGTCTACGAGCAGTACTTC
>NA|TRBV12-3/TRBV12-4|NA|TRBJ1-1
CASRSTGRNTEAFF
TGTGCCAGCAGGTCCACGGGGCGGAACACTGAAGCTTTCTTT
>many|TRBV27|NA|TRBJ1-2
CASSLERGGRVTGYGYTF
TGTGCCAGCAGTTTAGAGCGCGGGGGCAGGGTCACTGGGTATGGCTACACCTTC
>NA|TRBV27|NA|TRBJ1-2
CASRPGGDYGYTF
TGTGCCAGCAGGCCGGGAGGAGACTATGGCTACACCTTC
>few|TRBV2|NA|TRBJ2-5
CASGVRETQYF
TGTGCCAGCGGGGTGCGGGAGACCCAGTACTTC
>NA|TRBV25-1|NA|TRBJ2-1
CASFEGHEQFF
TGTGCCAGCTTTGAGGGACATGAGCAGTTCTTC
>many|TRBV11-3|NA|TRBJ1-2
CASGSSGIANYGYTF
TGTGCCAGCGGATCCTCGGGGATTGCTAACTATGGCTACACCTTC
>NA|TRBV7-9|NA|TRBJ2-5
CASSLTAEETQYF
TGTGCCAGCAGCTTGACAGCAGAAGAGACCCAGTACTTC
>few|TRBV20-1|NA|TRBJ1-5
CSAQLQGSNQPQHF
TGCAGTGCCCAGCTGCAGGGAAGCAATCAGCCCCAGCATTTT
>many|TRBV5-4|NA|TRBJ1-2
CASSLGPGPPYGYTF
TGTGCCAGCAGCTTGGGGCCAGGCCCCCCCTATGGCTACACCTTC
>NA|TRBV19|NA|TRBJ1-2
CASSIAGGPMGYTF
TGTGCCAGTAGTATAGCCGGCGGACCGATGGGCTACACCTTC
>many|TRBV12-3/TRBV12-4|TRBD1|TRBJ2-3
CASSLGTAGTDTQYF
TGTGCCAGCAGCCTGGGGACAGCGGGCACAGATACGCAGTATTTT
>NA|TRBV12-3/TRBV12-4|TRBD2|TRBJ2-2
CASRPSVGGGSFNTGELFF
TGTGCCAGCAGGCCCTCCGTCGGGGGGGGGAGCTTCAACACCGGGGAGCTGTTTTTT
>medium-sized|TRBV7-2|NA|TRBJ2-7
CASSLAEYEQYF
TGTGCCAGCAGCTTAGCGGAGTACGAGCAGTACTTC
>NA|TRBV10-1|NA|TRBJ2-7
CASSDSPSYEQYF
TGCGCCAGCAGTGACAGCCCTTCCTACGAGCAGTACTTC
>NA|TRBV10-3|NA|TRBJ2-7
CASSGGGDKQYF
TGTGCCAGCAGCGGAGGAGGGGACAAGCAGTACTTC
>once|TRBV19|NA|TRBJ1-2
CATKPTGNYGYTF
TGTGCCACAAAACCGACAGGAAACTATGGCTACACCTTC
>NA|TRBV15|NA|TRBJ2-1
CATSRVTPFRDEQFF
TGTGCCACCAGCAGAGTAACCCCTTTTAGGGATGAGCAGTTCTTC
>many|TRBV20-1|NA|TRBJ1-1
CSLQKGSRNTEAFF
TGCAGCTTACAAAAGGGGAGTAGAAACACTGAAGCTTTCTTT
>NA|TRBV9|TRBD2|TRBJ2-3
CASGGDTDTQYF
TGTGCCAGTGGGGGGGACACAGATACGCAGTATTTT
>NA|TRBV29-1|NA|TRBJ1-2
CSVDPRPIFNYGYTF
TGCAGCGTTGACCCACGACCGATCTTTAACTATGGCTACACCTTC
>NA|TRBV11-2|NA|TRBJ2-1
CASSLSGGSEFF
TGTGCCAGCAGTTTATCAGGAGGGTCAGAGTTCTTC
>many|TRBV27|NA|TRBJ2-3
CASSYTTGTDTQYF
TGTGCCAGCAGTTATACGACAGGAACAGATACGCAGTATTTT
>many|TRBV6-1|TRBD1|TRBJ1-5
CASRMDRGNQPQHF
TGTGCCAGCAGAATGGACAGGGGCAATCAGCCCCAGCATTTT